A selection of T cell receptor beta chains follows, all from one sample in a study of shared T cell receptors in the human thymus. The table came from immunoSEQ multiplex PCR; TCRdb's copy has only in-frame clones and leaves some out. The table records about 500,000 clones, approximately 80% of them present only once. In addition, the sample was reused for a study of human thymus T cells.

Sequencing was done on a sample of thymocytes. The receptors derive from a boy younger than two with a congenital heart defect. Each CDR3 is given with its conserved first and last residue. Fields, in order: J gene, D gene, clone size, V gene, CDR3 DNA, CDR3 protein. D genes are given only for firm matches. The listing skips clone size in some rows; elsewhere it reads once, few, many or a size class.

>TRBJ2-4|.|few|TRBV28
TGTGCCAGCAGTTCCCTCGACAGGACGCTAGCCAAAAACATTCAGTACTTC
CASSSLDRTLAKNIQYF
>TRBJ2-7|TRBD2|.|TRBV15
TGTGCCACCAGCAGAGATCCCCCGGGGAAGGGAGGGTTTTACGAGCAGTACTTC
CATSRDPPGKGGFYEQYF
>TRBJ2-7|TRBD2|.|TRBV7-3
TGTGCCAGCAGCTTAGCGGGAGGGGCCCACGAGCAGTACTTC
CASSLAGGAHEQYF
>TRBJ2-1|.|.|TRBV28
TGTGCCAGCAGTTCCCTGGAGGGGAATGAGCAGTTCTTC
CASSSLEGNEQFF
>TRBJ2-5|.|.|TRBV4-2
TGTGCCAGCAGCCAAGATGGGGCAGTTCAAGAGACCCAGTACTTC
CASSQDGAVQETQYF
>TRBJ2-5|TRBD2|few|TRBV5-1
TGCGCCAGCAGCTTGGCCGGGAGGGGGATCGAGACCCAGTACTTC
CASSLAGRGIETQYF
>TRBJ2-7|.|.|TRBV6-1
TGTGCCAGCAGTGACCTACCAGGGTATGACGAGCAGTACTTC
CASSDLPGYDEQYF
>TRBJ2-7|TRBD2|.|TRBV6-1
TGTGCCAGCAGTATCCTAGCGGGAGATTACGAGCAGTACTTC
CASSILAGDYEQYF
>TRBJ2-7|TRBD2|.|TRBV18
TGTGCCAGCTCCCCAAGGACTAGCGGGAGTTACGAGCAGTACTTC
CASSPRTSGSYEQYF
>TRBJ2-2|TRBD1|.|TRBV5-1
TGCGCCAGCAGCCCTGGAACGACAGGGGTCCAGACGAACACCGGGGAGCTGTTTTTT
CASSPGTTGVQTNTGELFF
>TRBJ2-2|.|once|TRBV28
TGTGCCAGCACCCGAACCCCCGGGACAACTACGAACACCGGGGAGCTGTTTTTT
CASTRTPGTTTNTGELFF
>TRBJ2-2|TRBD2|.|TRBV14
TGTGCCAGCAGCCAAGATCGGCTAGCGGGAGATCTGAACACCGGGGAGCTGTTTTTT
CASSQDRLAGDLNTGELFF
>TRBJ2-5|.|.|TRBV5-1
TGCGCCAGCAGCTCCCCGGAGAACCAAGAGACCCAGTACTTC
CASSSPENQETQYF
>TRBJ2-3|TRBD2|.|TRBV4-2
TGTGCCAGCAGCCCAGCCTCGGCGGGAGAGGTTTCAGATACGCAGTATTTT
CASSPASAGEVSDTQYF
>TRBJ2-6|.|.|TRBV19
TGTGCCAGTAGTATAGGAGGGTCTGGGGCCAACGTCCTGACTTTC
CASSIGGSGANVLTF
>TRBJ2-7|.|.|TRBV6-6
TGTGCCAGCAGTGACGGGAGAATCAACGAGCAGTACTTC
CASSDGRINEQYF
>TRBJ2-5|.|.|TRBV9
TGTGCCAGCAGCGTAGGAGAGCGACAGGCCGGCCAGACCCAGTACTTC
CASSVGERQAGQTQYF
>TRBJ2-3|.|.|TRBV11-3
TGTGCCAGCAGCTTAGGCGGACTCGGAGCGCAGTATTTT
CASSLGGLGAQYF
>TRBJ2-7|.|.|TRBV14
TGTGCCAGCAGCCAAGTCTCTCCCTCCTACGAGCAGTACTTC
CASSQVSPSYEQYF
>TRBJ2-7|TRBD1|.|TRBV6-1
TGTGCCAGCAGTGGGGACAGCGTCTACGAGCAGTACTTC
CASSGDSVYEQYF
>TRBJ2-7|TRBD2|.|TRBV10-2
TGCGCCAGCAGATCTAGCGGCTACGAGCAGTACTTC
CASRSSGYEQYF
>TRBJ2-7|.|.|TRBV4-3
TGCGCCAGCAGCCAAGGAGGTAGCGGCTCCTACGAGCAGTACTTC
CASSQGGSGSYEQYF
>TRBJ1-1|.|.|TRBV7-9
TGTGCCAGCAGCCGCGTACGGAACACTGAAGCTTTCTTT
CASSRVRNTEAFF
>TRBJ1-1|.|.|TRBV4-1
TGCGCCAGCAGCCCAGGGATAGAAAACACTGAAGCTTTCTTT
CASSPGIENTEAFF
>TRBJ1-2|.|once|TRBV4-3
TGCGCCAGCAGCCAGGAGGTAGGAACAGGGCCCACCTATGGCTACACCTTC
CASSQEVGTGPTYGYTF
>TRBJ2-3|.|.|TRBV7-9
TGTGCCAGCAGCTTAGGAACTCCAGATACGCAGTATTTT
CASSLGTPDTQYF
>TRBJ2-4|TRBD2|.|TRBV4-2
TGTGCCAGCAGCCAACGGTTTAGCGGGAGAACCAAAAACATTCAGTACTTC
CASSQRFSGRTKNIQYF
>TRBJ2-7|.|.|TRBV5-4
TGTGCCAGCAGCTCGGACTGGGCGGGGGAGCAGTACTTC
CASSSDWAGEQYF
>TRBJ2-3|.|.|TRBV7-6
TGTGCCAGCAGCTTAGGACCCCTCGGGGATACGCAGTATTTT
CASSLGPLGDTQYF
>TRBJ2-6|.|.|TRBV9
TGTGCCAGCAGCGTAGTAGACTCTGGGGCCAACGTCCTGACTTTC
CASSVVDSGANVLTF
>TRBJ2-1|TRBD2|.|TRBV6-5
TGTGCCAGCCACAGGCTAGCGGGAGGAGGGAATGAGCAGTTCTTC
CASHRLAGGGNEQFF
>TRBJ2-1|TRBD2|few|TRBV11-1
TGTGCCAGCAGCCCCGGCGGACTAGCCCCTTCTAATGAGCAGTTCTTC
CASSPGGLAPSNEQFF
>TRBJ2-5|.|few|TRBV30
TGTGCCTGGAAGCTGCTACAAGAGACCCAGTACTTC
CAWKLLQETQYF
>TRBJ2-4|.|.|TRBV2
TGTGCCAGCAGTCTAACAGGGAAGGTAGCCAAAAACATTCAGTACTTC
CASSLTGKVAKNIQYF
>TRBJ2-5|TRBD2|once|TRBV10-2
TGCGCCAGCTCTAGCGGGAGGCAAAGGGTGGAGACCCAGTACTTC
CASSSGRQRVETQYF
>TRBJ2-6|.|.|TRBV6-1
TGTGCCAGCAGTGTAGCCCCATTCTACCTCCTGACTTTC
CASSVAPFYLLTF
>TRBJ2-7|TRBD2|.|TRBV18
TGTGCCAGCTCACCACGTTCAAGAGCTAGCGGATACTACGAGCAGTACTTC
CASSPRSRASGYYEQYF
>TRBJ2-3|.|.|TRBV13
TGTGCCAGCAGCTCTAGCACAGATACGCAGTATTTT
CASSSSTDTQYF
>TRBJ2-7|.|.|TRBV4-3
TGCGCCAGCAGCCCAACCTCTCGTAGGGGGGGATCCTACGAGCAGTACTTC
CASSPTSRRGGSYEQYF